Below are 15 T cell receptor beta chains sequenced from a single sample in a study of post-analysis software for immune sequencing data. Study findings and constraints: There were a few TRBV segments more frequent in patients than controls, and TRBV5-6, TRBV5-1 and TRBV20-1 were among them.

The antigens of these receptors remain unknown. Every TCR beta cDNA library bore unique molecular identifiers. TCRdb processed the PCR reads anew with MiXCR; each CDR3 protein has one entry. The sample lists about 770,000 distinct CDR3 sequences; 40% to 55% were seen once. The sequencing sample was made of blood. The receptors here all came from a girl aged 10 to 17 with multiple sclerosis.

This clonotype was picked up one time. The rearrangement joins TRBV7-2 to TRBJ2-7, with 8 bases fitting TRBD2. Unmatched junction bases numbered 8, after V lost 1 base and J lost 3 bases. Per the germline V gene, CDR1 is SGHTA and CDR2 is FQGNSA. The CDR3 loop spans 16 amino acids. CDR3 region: CASSLGPRGGDYEQYF. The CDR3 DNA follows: TGTGCCAGCAGCTTAGGCCCTCGGGGGGGAGACTACGAGCAGTACTTC.

This CDR3 is CASTRSYEQYF. DNA of the CDR3: TGTGCCAGCACCCGGTCCTACGAGCAGTACTTC. This chain links TRBV12-3 or TRBV12-4 with TRBJ2-7; D ambiguous. The V and J ends lost 7 bases and 1 base respectively, with 5 bases between them. This CDR3 has 11 amino acids.

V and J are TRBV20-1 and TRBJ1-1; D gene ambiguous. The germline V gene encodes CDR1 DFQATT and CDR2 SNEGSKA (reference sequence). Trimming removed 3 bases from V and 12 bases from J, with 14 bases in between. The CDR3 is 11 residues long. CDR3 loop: CSARYRIGTFF. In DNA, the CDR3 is TGCAGTGCTAGGTATCGGATAGGTACTTTCTTT.

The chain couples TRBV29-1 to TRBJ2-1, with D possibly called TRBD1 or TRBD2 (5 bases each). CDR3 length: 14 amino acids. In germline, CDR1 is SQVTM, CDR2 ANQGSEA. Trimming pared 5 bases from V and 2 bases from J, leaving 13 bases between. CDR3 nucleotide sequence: TGCAGCGTTACGGGGCTAGTTCCCTACAATGAGCAGTTCTTC. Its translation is CSVTGLVPYNEQFF.

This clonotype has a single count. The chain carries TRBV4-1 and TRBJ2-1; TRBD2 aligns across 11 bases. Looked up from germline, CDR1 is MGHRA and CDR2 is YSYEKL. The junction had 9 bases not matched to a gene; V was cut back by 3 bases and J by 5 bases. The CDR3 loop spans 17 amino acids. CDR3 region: CASSHPIAGGRHNEQFF. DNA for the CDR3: TGCGCCAGCAGCCATCCCATAGCGGGAGGGCGCCACAATGAGCAGTTCTTC.

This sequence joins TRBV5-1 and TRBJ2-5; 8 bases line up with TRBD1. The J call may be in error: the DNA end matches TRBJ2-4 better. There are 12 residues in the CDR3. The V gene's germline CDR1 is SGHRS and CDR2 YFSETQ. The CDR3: CASRSTGDIQYF. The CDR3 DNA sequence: TGCGCCAGCAGGTCGACAGGGGACATTCAGTACTTC.

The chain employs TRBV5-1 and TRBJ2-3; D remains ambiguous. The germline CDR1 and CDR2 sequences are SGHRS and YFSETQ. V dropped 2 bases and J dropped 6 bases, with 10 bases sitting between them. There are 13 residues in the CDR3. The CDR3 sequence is CASSFNPQDTQYF. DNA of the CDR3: TGCGCCAGCAGCTTCAACCCCCAGGATACGCAGTATTTT.

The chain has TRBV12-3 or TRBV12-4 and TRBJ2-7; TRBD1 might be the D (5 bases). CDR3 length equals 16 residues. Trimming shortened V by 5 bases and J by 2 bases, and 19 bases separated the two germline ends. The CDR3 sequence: CASSHLPGRDPYEQYF. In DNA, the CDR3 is TGTGCCAGCAGTCATTTACCGGGCAGGGATCCCTACGAGCAGTACTTC.

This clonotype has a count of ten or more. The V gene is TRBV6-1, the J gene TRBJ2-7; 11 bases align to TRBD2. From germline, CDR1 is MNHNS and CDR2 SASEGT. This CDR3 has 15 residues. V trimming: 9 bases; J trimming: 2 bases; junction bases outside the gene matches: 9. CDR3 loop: CASTLGTSGTYEQYF. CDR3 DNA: TGTGCCAGTACACTGGGGACTAGCGGAACCTACGAGCAGTACTTC.

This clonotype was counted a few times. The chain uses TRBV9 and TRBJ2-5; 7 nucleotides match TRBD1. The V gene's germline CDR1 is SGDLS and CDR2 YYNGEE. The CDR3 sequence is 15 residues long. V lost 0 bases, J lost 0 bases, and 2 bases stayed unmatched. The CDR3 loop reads CASSVEDRYQETQYF. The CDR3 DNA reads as TGTGCCAGCAGCGTAGAGGACAGGTACCAAGAGACCCAGTACTTC.

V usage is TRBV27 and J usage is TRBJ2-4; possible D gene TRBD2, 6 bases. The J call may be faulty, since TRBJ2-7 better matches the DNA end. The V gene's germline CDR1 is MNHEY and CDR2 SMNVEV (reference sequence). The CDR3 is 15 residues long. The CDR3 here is CASSLGSGGRYEQYF. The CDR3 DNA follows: TGTGCCAGCAGTTTGGGTAGCGGAGGGAGGTACGAGCAGTACTTC.

The CDR3 region is CASSALTNPSEQFF. DNA for the CDR3: TGTGCCAGCAGCGCCCTAACGAATCCTTCCGAGCAGTTCTTC. The V call is TRBV9, the J call TRBJ2-1; no firm D call. The germline V gene has CDR1 SGDLS and CDR2 YYNGEE. This CDR3 spans 14 amino acids. V was pared by 3 bases and J by 10 bases, with 17 bases between.

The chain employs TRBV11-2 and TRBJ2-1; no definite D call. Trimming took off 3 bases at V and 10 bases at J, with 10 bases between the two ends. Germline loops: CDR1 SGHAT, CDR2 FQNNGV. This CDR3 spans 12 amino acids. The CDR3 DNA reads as TGTGCCAGCAGCTTGATAGGCGAGGAGCAGTTCTTC. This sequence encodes CASSLIGEEQFF.

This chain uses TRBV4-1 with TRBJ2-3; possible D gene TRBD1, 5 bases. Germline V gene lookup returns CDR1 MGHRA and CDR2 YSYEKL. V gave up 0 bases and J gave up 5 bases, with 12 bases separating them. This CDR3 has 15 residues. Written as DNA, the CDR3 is TGCGCCAGCAGCCAAGATTGGCCTAGGGGAGATACGCAGTATTTT. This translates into CASSQDWPRGDTQYF.

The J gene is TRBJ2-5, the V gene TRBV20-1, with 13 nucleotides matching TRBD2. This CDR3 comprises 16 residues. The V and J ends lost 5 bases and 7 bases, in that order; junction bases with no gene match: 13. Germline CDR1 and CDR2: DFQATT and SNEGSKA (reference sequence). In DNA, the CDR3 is TGCAGTGCTGGCCCCACCACTAGCGGGAGGGTTGGGACCCAGTACTTC. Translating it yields CSAGPTTSGRVGTQYF.